The subject of this entry is one T cell receptor (beta chain). The germline gives CDR1 SGHRS, CDR2 YFSETQ. Trimming removed 3 bases at V and 5 bases at J, with 18 bases between. CDR3 size: 16 residues. The repertoire was sequenced with immunoSEQ multiplex PCR; TCRdb's copy has only in-frame clones and lacks some. Here the sample spans tens of thousands of clones, 70% to 90% being singletons. This record belongs to a study of blood T cell repertoires in COVID-19. Turning to the study itself: Samples of COVID-19 (acute and convalescent) were obtained from the United States, Italy and Spain. Sources were T cells, B-cell-depleted T cells, or PBMCs; the material itself was cDNA or gDNA.

The receptor comes from a woman in her 70s with active COVID-19. This chain uses TRBV5-1 with TRBJ2-1; D is possibly TRBD2 (5 bases). Specimen: peripheral blood. The CDR3 DNA is TGCGCCAGCAGCTCGGTCGGCACAGACTACAACAATGAGCAGTTCTTC. It translates to CASSSVGTDYNNEQFF. Together with reference TRBV5-1 and TRBJ2-1, the CDR3 gives the full variable domain: KAGVTQTPRYLIKTRGQQVTLSCSPISGHRSVSWYQQTPGQGLQFLFEYFSETQRNKGNFPGRFSGRQFSNSRSEMNVSTLELGDSALYLCASSSVGTDYNNEQFFGPGTRLTVL.